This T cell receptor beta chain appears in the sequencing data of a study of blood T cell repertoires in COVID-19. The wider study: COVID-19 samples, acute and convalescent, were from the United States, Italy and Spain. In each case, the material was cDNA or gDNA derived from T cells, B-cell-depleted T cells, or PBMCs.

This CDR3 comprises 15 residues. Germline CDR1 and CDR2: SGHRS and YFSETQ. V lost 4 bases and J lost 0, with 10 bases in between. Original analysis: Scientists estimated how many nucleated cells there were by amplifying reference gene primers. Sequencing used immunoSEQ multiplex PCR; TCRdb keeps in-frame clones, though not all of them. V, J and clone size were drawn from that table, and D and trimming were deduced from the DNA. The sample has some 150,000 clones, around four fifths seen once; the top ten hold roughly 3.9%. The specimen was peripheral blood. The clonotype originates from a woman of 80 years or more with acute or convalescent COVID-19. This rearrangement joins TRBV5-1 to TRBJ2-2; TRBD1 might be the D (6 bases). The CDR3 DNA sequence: TGCGCCAGCAGCCAGGGGCAGCCGAACACCGGGGAGCTGTTTTTT. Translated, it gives CASSQGQPNTGELFF.